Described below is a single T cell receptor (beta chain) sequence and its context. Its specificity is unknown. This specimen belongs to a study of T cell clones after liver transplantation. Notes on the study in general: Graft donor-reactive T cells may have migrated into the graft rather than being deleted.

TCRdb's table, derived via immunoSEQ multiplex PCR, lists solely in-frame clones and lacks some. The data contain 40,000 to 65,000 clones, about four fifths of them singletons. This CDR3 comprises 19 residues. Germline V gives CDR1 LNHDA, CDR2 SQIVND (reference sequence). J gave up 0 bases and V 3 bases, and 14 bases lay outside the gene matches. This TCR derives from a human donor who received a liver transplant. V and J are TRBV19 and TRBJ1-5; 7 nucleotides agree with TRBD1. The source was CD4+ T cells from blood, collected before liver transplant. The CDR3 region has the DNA TGTGCCAGTAGTATCGGTGATCAGAGGGGGCTAAATAGCAATCAGCCCCAGCATTTT. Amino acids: CASSIGDQRGLNSNQPQHF.